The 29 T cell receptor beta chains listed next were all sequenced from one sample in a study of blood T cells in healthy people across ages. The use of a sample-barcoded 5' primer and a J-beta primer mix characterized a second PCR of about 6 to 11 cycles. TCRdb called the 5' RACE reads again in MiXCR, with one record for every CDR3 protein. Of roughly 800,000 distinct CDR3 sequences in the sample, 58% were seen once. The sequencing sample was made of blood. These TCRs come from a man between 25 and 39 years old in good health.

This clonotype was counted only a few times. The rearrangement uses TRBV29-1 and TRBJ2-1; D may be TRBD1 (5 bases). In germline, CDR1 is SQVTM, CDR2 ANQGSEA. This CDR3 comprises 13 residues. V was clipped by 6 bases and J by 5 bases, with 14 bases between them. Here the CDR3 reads CSVDIVGDNEQFF. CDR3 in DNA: TGCAGCGTGGACATCGTCGGCGACAATGAGCAGTTCTTC.

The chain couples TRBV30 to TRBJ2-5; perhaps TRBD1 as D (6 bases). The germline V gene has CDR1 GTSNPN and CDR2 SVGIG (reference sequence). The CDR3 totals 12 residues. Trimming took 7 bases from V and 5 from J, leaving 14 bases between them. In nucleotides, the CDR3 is TGTGCCTTGTCAGGGGCGGGCGAGACCCAGTACTTC. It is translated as CALSGAGETQYF.

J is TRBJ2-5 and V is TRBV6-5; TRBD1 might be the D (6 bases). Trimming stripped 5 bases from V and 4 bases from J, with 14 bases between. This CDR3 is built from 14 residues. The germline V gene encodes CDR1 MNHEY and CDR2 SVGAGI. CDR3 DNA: TGTGCCAGCAGTGACTACAGGGCATCAGAGACCCAGTACTTC. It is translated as CASSDYRASETQYF.

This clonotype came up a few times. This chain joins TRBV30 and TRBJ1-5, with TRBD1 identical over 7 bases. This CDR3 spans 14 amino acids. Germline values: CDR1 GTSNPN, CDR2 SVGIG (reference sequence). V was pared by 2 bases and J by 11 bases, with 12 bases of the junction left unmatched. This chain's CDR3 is CAWSQGVPPWTQHF. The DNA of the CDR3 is TGTGCCTGGAGTCAGGGGGTACCCCCTTGGACCCAGCATTTT.

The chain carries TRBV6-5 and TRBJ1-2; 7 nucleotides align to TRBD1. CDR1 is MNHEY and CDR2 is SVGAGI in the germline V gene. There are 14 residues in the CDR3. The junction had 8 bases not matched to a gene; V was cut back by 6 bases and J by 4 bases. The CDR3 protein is CASSQPGQTYGYTF. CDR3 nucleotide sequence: TGTGCCAGCAGCCAACCGGGACAGACCTATGGCTACACCTTC.

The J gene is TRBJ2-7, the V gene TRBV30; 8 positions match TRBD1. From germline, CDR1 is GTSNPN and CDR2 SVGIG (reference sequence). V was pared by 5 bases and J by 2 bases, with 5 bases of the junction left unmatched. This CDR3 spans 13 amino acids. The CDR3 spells CAWVGQGAYEQYF. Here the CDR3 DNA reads TGTGCCTGGGTAGGACAGGGAGCCTACGAGCAGTACTTC. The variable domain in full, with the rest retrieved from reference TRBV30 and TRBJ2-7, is SQTIHQWPATLVQPVGSPLSLECTVEGTSNPNLYWYRQAAGRGLQLLFYSVGIGQISSEVPQNLSASRPQDRQFILSSKKLLLSDSGFYLCAWVGQGAYEQYFGPGTRLTVT.

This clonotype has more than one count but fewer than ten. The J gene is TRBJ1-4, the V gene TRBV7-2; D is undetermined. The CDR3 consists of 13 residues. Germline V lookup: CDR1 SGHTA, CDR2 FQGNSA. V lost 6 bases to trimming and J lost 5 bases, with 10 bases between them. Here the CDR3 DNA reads TGTGCCAGCAGTACGGGCCTCAATGAAAAACTGTTTTTT. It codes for CASSTGLNEKLFF.

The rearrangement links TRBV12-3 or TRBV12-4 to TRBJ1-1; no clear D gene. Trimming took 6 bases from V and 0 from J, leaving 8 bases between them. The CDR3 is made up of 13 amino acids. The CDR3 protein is CASRSEMNTEAFF. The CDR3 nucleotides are TGTGCCAGCAGGTCGGAAATGAACACTGAAGCTTTCTTT.

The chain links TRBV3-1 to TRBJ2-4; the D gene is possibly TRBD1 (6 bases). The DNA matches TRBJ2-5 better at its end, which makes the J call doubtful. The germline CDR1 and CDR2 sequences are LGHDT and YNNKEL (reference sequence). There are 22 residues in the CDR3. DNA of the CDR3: TGTGCCAGCAGCCAATTCTGGGGGCGGATTGGACCTAAGACCATCAAACAAGAGACCCAGTACTTC. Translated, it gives CASSQFWGRIGPKTIKQETQYF.

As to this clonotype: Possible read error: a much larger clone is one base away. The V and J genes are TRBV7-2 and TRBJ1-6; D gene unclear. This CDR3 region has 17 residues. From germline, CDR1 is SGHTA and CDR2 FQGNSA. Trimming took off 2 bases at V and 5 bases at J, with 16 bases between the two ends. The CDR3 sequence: CASSLLSRRPNNSPLHF. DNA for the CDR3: TGTGCCAGCAGCTTACTATCTAGGCGCCCTAATAATTCACCCCTCCACTTT.

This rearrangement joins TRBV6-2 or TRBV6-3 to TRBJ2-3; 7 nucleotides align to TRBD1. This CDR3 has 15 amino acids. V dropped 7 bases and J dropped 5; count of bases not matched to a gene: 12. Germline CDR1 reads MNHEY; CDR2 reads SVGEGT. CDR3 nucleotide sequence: TGTGCCAGCAACTCGCGAGGCAGGGGGAGAGATACGCAGTATTTT. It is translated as CASNSRGRGRDTQYF.

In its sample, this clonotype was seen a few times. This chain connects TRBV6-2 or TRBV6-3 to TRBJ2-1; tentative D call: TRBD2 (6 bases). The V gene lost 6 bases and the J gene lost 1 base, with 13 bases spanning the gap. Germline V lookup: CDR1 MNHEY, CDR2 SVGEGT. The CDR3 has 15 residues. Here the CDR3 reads CASSLGSLSYNEQFF. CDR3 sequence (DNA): TGTGCCAGCAGCCTCGGGAGCCTGTCCTACAATGAGCAGTTCTTC.

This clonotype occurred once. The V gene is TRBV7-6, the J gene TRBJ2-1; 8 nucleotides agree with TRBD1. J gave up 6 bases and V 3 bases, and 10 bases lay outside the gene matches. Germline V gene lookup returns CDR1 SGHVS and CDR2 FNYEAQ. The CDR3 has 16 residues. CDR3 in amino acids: CASSFSIGQGSNEQFF. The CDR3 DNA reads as TGTGCCAGCAGCTTTTCTATCGGACAGGGCTCCAATGAGCAGTTCTTC.

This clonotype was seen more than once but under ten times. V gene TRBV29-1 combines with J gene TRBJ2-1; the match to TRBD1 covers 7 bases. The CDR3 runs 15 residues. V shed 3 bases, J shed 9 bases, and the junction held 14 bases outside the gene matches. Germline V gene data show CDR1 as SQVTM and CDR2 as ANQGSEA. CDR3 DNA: TGCAGCGTTGAGGGTGTGAGACAGGGTCGAGGTGAGCAGTTCTTC. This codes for CSVEGVRQGRGEQFF.

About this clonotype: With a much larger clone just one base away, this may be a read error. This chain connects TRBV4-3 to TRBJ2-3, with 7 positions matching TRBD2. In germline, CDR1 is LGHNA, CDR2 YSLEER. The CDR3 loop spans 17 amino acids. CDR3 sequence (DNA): TGCGCCAGCGGCCAAGAGCGGAGAGAAGCGGGAACAGATACGCAGTATTTT. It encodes CASGQERREAGTDTQYF.

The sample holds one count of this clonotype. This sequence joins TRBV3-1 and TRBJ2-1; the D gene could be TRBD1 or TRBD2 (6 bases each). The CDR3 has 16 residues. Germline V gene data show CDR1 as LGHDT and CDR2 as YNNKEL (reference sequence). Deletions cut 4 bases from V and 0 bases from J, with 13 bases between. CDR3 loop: CASSRGADVSYNEQFF. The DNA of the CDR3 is TGTGCCAGCAGCCGGGGGGCAGACGTCTCCTACAATGAGCAGTTCTTC.

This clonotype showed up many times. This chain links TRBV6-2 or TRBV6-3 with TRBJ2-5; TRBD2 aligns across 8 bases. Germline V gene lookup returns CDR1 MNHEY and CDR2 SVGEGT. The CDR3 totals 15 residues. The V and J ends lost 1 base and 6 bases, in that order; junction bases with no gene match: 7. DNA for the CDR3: TGTGCCAGCAGTTACTGGGGGACTAGTGAAAAGACCCAGTACTTC. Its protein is CASSYWGTSEKTQYF.

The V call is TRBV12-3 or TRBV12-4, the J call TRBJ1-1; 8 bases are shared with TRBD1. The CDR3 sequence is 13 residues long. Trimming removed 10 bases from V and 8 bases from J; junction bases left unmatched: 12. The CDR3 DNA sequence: TGTGCCATCAGGATCACAGGGGGTGGCGAAGCTTTCTTT. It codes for CAIRITGGGEAFF.

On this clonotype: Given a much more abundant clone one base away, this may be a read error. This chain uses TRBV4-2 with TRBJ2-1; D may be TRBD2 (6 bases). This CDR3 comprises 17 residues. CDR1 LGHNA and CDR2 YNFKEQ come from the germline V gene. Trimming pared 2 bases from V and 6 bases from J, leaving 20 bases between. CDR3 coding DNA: TGTGCCAGCAGCCAACAACCGCTGGCGGGGTACCTCAATGAGCAGTTCTTC. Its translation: CASSQQPLAGYLNEQFF.

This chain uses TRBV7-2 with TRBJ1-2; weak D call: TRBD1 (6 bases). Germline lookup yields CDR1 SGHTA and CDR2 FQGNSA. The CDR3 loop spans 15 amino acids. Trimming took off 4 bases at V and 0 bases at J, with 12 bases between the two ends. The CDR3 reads CASSYGQNPNYGYTF. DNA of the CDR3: TGTGCCAGCAGCTACGGACAGAATCCTAACTATGGCTACACCTTC. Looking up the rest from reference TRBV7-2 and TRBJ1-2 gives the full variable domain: GAGVSQSPSNKVTEKGKDVELRCDPISGHTALYWYRQSLGQGLEFLIYFQGNSAPDKSGLPSDRFSAERTGGSVSTLTIQRTQQEDSAVYLCASSYGQNPNYGYTFGSGTRLTVV.

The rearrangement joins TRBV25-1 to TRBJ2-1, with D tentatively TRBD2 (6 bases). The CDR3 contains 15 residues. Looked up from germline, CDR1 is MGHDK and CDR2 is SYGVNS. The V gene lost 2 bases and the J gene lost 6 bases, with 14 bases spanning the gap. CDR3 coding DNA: TGTGCCAGCAGTGAAGAGGAGGCGGGGACCAATGAGCAGTTCTTC. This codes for CASSEEEAGTNEQFF.

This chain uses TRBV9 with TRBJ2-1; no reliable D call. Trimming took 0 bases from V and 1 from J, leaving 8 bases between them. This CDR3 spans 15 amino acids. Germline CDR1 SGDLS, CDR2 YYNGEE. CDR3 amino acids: CASSVALGSYNEQFF. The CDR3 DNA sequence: TGTGCCAGCAGCGTAGCCCTAGGTTCCTACAATGAGCAGTTCTTC.

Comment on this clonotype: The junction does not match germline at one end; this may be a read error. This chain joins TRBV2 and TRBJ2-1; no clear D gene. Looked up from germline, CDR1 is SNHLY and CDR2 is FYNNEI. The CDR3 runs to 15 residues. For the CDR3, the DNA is TGTGTCAGCAAAAGGGAAACAAGCTCCTACAATGAGCAGTTCTTC. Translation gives CVSKRETSSYNEQFF.

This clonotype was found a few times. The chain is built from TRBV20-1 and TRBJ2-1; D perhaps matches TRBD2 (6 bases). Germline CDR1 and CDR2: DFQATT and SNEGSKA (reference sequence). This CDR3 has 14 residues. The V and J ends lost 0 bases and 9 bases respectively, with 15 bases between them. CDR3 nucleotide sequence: TGCAGTGCTAGAGATAACCGGGAGAGGAGTGAGCAGTTCTTC. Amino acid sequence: CSARDNRERSEQFF.

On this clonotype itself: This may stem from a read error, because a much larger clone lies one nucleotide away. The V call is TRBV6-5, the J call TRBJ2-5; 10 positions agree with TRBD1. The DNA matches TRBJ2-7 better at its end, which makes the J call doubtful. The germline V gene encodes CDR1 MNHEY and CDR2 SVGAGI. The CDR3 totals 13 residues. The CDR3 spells CASRRDRGYEQYF. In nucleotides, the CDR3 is TGTGCCAGCAGACGGGACAGGGGCTACGAGCAGTACTTC.

The CDR3 reads CASSQDLSGYETQYF. The CDR3 DNA reads as TGCGCCAGCAGCCAAGATCTTAGCGGGTATGAGACCCAGTACTTC. The chain carries TRBV4-3 and TRBJ2-5; 7 nucleotides align to TRBD2. The germline CDR1 and CDR2 sequences are LGHNA and YSLEER. The CDR3 sequence is 15 residues long. V shed 0 bases, J shed 5 bases, and the junction held 6 bases outside the gene matches.

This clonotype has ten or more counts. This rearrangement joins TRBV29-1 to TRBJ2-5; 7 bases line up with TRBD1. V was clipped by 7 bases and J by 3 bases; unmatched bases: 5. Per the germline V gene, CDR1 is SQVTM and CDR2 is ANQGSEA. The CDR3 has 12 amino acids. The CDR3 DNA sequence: TGCAGCGCGACAGGGCGGGAAGAGACCCAGTACTTC. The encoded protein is CSATGREETQYF.

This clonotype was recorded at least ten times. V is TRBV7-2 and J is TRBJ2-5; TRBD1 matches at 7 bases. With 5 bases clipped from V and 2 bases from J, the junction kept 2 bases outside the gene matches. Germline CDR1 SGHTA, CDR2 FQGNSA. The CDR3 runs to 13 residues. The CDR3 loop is CASSPDRQETQYF. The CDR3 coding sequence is TGTGCCAGCAGCCCGGACAGGCAAGAGACCCAGTACTTC.

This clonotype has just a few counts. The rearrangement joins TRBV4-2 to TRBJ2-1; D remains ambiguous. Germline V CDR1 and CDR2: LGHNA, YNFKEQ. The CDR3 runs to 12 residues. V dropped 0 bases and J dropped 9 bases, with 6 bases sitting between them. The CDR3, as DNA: TGTGCCAGCAGCCAAGATAATGGTGAGCAGTTCTTC. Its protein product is CASSQDNGEQFF.